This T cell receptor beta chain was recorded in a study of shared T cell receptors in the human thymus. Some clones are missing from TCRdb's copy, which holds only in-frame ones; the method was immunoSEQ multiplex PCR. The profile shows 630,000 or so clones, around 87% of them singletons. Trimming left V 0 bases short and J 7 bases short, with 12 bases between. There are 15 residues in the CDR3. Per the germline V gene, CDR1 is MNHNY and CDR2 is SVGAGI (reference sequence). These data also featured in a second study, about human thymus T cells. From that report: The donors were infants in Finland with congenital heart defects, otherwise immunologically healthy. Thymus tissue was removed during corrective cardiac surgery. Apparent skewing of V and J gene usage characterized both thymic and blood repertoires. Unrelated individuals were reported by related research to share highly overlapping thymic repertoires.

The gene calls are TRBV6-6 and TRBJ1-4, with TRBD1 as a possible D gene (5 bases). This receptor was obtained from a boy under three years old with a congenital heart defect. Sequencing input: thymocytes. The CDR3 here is CASSYSGGVVEKLFF. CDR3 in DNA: TGTGCCAGCAGTTACTCGGGGGGTGTCGTTGAAAAACTGTTTTTT.